One sample yielded the 29 T cell receptor beta chains listed below, sequenced in a study of shared T cell receptors in the human thymus. The assay was immunoSEQ multiplex PCR, and TCRdb's table has in-frame clones only and misses some. The table has under 450,000 clones, just under 95% seen once. Source material: thymocytes. The receptors here all came from a human donor.

The chain employs TRBV28 and TRBJ2-6; TRBD1 matches at 7 bases. V dropped 6 bases and J dropped 2; count of bases not matched to a gene: 10. The CDR3 loop spans 17 amino acids. Germline V lookup: CDR1 MDHEN, CDR2 SYDVKM. For the CDR3, the DNA is TGTGCCAGCAGATTTAGACAGGGCCCCACTGGGGCCAACGTCCTGACTTTC. Its protein product is CASRFRQGPTGANVLTF.

A single count supports this clone. The rearrangement joins TRBV28 to TRBJ2-6; 10 nucleotides align to TRBD1. Germline CDR1 is MDHEN and CDR2 is SYDVKM. CDR3 length: 19 residues. V was pared by 10 bases and J by 0 bases, with 15 bases of the junction left unmatched. CDR3 region: CATGYRVGQGSSGANVLTF. The CDR3 DNA follows: TGTGCCACCGGTTACAGAGTGGGACAGGGGTCCTCTGGGGCCAACGTCCTGACTTTC.

J is TRBJ2-7 and V is TRBV28; D is unresolved. There are 13 residues in the CDR3. Looked up from germline, CDR1 is MDHEN and CDR2 is SYDVKM. V lost 4 bases, J lost 5 bases, and 12 bases lay in between. The CDR3 DNA reads TGTGCCAGCAGTTCCTTCGGTTGGCACGAGCAGTACTTC. Translation gives CASSSFGWHEQYF. Full variable domain (rest looked up from reference TRBV28 and TRBJ2-7): DVKVTQSSRYLVKRTGEKVFLECVQDMDHENMFWYRQDPGLGLRLIYFSYDVKMKEKGDIPEGYSVSREKKERFSLILESASTNQTSMYLCASSSFGWHEQYFGPGTRLTVT.

The chain recombines TRBV5-1 with TRBJ1-3, with D unclear. CDR3 length equals 16 residues. V shed 0 bases and J shed 0 bases, with 10 bases lying between them. From germline, CDR1 is SGHRS and CDR2 YFSETQ. CDR3 region: CASSLGPPISGNTIYF. The CDR3 coding sequence is TGCGCCAGCAGCTTGGGGCCTCCGATCTCTGGAAACACCATATATTTT.

The chain couples TRBV11-3 to TRBJ2-5; the D call may be TRBD1 or TRBD2 (6 bases each). Germline V gene sequence: CDR1 SGHNT, CDR2 YENEEA. The CDR3 is 15 amino acids. The germline V and J ends were trimmed by 1 base and 7 bases, with 16 bases remaining between them. The CDR3 protein is CASSLGPGAQGTQYF. CDR3 in DNA: TGTGCCAGCAGCTTAGGTCCGGGGGCGCAGGGGACCCAGTACTTC.

The rearrangement links TRBV28 to TRBJ2-7; either TRBD1 or TRBD2 may fit D (5 bases each). V was shortened by 3 bases and J by 4 bases, with 19 bases between the two germline ends. The CDR3 sequence is 16 residues long. The germline V gene has CDR1 MDHEN and CDR2 SYDVKM. The CDR3 sequence is CASSFFRDHPTYEQYF. The CDR3 DNA reads as TGTGCCAGCAGTTTCTTCAGGGACCACCCCACTTACGAGCAGTACTTC.

The chain joins TRBV7-9 to TRBJ2-1; D gene unclear. V lost 6 bases and J 12 bases, leaving 21 bases between the germline ends. In germline, CDR1 is SEHNR, CDR2 FQNEAQ (reference sequence). The CDR3 extends over 14 amino acids. Written as DNA, the CDR3 is TGTGCCAGCAGTTTAAGGTATTCGGAGACCGGGCAGTTCTTC. Amino acids: CASSLRYSETGQFF.

The chain recombines TRBV11-2 with TRBJ2-3; 7 bases are shared with TRBD1. Germline CDR1 is SGHAT and CDR2 is FQNNGV. This CDR3 region has 15 residues. V was pared by 5 bases and J by 0 bases, with 5 bases of the junction left unmatched. CDR3 region: CASSPGTASTDTQYF. The CDR3 region has the DNA TGTGCCAGCAGCCCAGGGACAGCTAGCACAGATACGCAGTATTTT.

The gene calls are TRBV7-4 and TRBJ2-1; TRBD2 aligns across 10 bases. Trimming took 4 bases from V and 4 from J; bases not matched to a gene: 7. CDR1 is SGHVT and CDR2 is SQSDAQ in the germline V gene. The CDR3 contains 16 residues. For the CDR3, the DNA is TGTGCCAGCAGCTCCGAGACTAGCGGGCCATACAATGAGCAGTTCTTC. It encodes CASSSETSGPYNEQFF.

The V gene is TRBV7-6, the J gene TRBJ2-7; D might be TRBD1 or TRBD2, each matching 5 bases. The CDR3 is made up of 12 amino acids. Trimming left V 5 bases short and J 6 bases short, with 11 bases between. Germline lookup yields CDR1 SGHVS and CDR2 FNYEAQ. This CDR3 reads CASSPGPREQYF. The CDR3 nucleotides are TGTGCCAGCAGCCCGGGACCCCGCGAGCAGTACTTC.

This clone was detected once. DNA of the CDR3: TGTGCCAGCAGCTTAGGCTCCCGAGTAGCTGACGAGCAGTACTTC. Encoded protein: CASSLGSRVADEQYF. V is TRBV7-2 and J is TRBJ2-7; D call uncertain. V lost 1 base and J 5 bases, leaving 15 bases between the germline ends. From germline, CDR1 is SGHTA and CDR2 FQGNSA. The CDR3 sequence is 15 residues long.

J is TRBJ1-2 and V is TRBV14, with D perhaps matching TRBD1 (6 bases). V dropped 3 bases and J dropped 6 bases, with 11 bases sitting between them. CDR1 is SGHDN and CDR2 is FVKESK in the germline V gene. The CDR3 spans 13 residues. CDR3 loop: CASSQTGSHGYTF. The CDR3 DNA follows: TGTGCCAGCAGCCAGACAGGCTCCCATGGCTACACCTTC.

This chain connects TRBV10-3 to TRBJ1-5; 9 bases are shared with TRBD1. Germline V gives CDR1 ENHRY, CDR2 SYGVKD. The CDR3 extends over 19 amino acids. Unmatched junction bases numbered 10, after V lost 1 base and J lost 0 bases. The chain's CDR3 is CAISEYRDRDNYSNQPQHF. The DNA of the CDR3 is TGTGCCATCAGTGAGTACCGGGACAGGGATAATTATAGCAATCAGCCCCAGCATTTT.

The rearrangement uses TRBV9 and TRBJ2-1; no clear D gene. V shed 3 bases and J shed 4 bases, with 14 bases lying between them. This CDR3 is built from 15 residues. The germline V gene has CDR1 SGDLS and CDR2 YYNGEE. CDR3 sequence reads: CASSAAPARYNEQFF. In DNA form, the CDR3 reads TGTGCCAGCAGCGCAGCCCCGGCTCGTTACAATGAGCAGTTCTTC.

The rearrangement uses TRBV28 and TRBJ2-7; possible D gene TRBD2, 7 bases. There are 15 residues in the CDR3. Trimming pared 6 bases from V and 3 bases from J, leaving 18 bases between. Germline assignment: CDR1 MDHEN and CDR2 SYDVKM. The CDR3 is CASSGGQGQHYEQYF. The CDR3 region has the DNA TGTGCCAGCAGCGGGGGGCAGGGACAACACTACGAGCAGTACTTC.

This clone was recorded once. The V and J genes are TRBV4-1 and TRBJ2-6; perhaps TRBD1 as D (5 bases). The CDR3 totals 16 residues. V dropped 3 bases and J dropped 0 bases, with 9 bases sitting between them. Germline loops: CDR1 MGHRA, CDR2 YSYEKL. CDR3: CASSQKTGSGANVLTF. CDR3 DNA: TGCGCCAGCAGCCAGAAAACAGGCTCTGGGGCCAACGTCCTGACTTTC.

Only one count was recorded for this clone. This rearrangement joins TRBV4-3 to TRBJ2-7; 12 nucleotides align to TRBD2. After removal of 2 bases from V and 4 bases from J, the junction contained 12 bases not matched to a gene. This CDR3 is 18 amino acids long. Germline assignment: CDR1 LGHNA and CDR2 YSLEER. Written as DNA, the CDR3 is TGCGCCAGCAGCCAACACCCTTTGACTAGCGGGAGCAATTACGAGCAGTACTTC. It translates to CASSQHPLTSGSNYEQYF.

V gene TRBV21-1 combines with J gene TRBJ2-3; the listed D gene, TRBD2, was not tested against the DNA. TRBV21-1 is a pseudogene segment. The CDR3 has 17 residues. This CDR3 reads CASSKGRWRENPDTQYF. Written as DNA, the CDR3 is TGTGCCAGCAGCAAAGGAAGATGGCGGGAGAACCCAGATACGCAGTATTTT.

The J gene is TRBJ1-5, the V gene TRBV28; no clear D. Per germline, CDR1 MDHEN and CDR2 SYDVKM. The CDR3 contains 18 residues. V lost 4 bases and J 2 bases, leaving 21 bases between the germline ends. CDR3 DNA sequence: TGTGCCAGCAGTTCCATCCGGATCAAGGCGAGGGGCAATCAGCCCCAGCATTTT. Residues: CASSSIRIKARGNQPQHF.

The gene calls are TRBV28 and TRBJ2-1; TRBD2 matches at 12 bases. CDR1 MDHEN and CDR2 SYDVKM come from the germline V gene. With 6 bases clipped from V and 10 bases from J, the junction kept 13 bases outside the gene matches. This CDR3 has 16 amino acids. In DNA, the CDR3 is TGTGCCAGCAGGACCGGACTAGCGGGACCAGCGTACGAGCAGTTCTTC. It encodes CASRTGLAGPAYEQFF.

This sequence joins TRBV28 and TRBJ1-5; D unclear. The CDR3 consists of 16 residues. CDR1 MDHEN and CDR2 SYDVKM come from the germline V gene. The ends were cut back, 5 bases at V and 1 base at J, with 15 bases in the middle. CDR3 DNA: TGTGCCAGCAGTGCCTCGACTTCGCCGAGCAATCAGCCCCAGCATTTT. Amino acids: CASSASTSPSNQPQHF. Full variable domain (missing parts from reference TRBV28 and TRBJ1-5): DVKVTQSSRYLVKRTGEKVFLECVQDMDHENMFWYRQDPGLGLRLIYFSYDVKMKEKGDIPEGYSVSREKKERFSLILESASTNQTSMYLCASSASTSPSNQPQHFGDGTRLSIL.

V gene TRBV18 combines with J gene TRBJ2-4; D unclear. This CDR3 region has 14 residues. V was pared by 2 bases and J by 8 bases, with 13 bases between. CDR1 and CDR2 (germline): KGHSH, LQKENI. The CDR3 protein is CASSPAVGEDIQYF. DNA of the CDR3: TGTGCCAGCTCACCAGCGGTGGGCGAGGACATTCAGTACTTC.

This clone has a handful of counts. The chain combines TRBV28 with TRBJ1-5; TRBD1 agrees at 7 bases. V lost 9 bases, J lost 0 bases, and 5 bases stayed unmatched. The CDR3 extends over 14 amino acids. The germline V gene has CDR1 MDHEN and CDR2 SYDVKM. The CDR3 spells CASWDSYSNQPQHF. CDR3 nucleotide sequence: TGTGCCAGTTGGGACAGTTATAGCAATCAGCCCCAGCATTTT.

The chain recombines TRBV4-3 with TRBJ1-1; D remains unclear. V dropped 0 bases and J dropped 6 bases, with 17 bases sitting between them. The length of the CDR3 is 16 residues. Germline V gene lookup returns CDR1 LGHNA and CDR2 YSLEER. The CDR3 region has the DNA TGCGCCAGCAGCCAAGATCTGGCAGCGGCTAGGGCTGAAGCTTTCTTT. Translation gives CASSQDLAAARAEAFF.

The chain employs TRBV5-5 and TRBJ1-2; D possibly corresponds to TRBD1 (5 bases). Trimming stripped 3 bases from V and 0 bases from J, with 12 bases between. The V gene's germline CDR1 is SGHKS and CDR2 YYEKEE (reference sequence). The CDR3 runs 15 residues. The CDR3 loop reads CASSYARGANYGYTF. The CDR3 bases are TGTGCCAGCAGCTATGCAAGGGGAGCTAACTATGGCTACACCTTC.

The chain combines TRBV18 with TRBJ2-1; 10 bases are a match to TRBD2. There are 15 residues in the CDR3. Germline CDR1 KGHSH, CDR2 LQKENI. Germline trimming cut 5 bases from V and 7 bases from J; bases unmatched to any gene: 8. The CDR3 is CASSLPSGRSNEQFF. The CDR3 DNA follows: TGTGCCAGCTCATTGCCTAGCGGGAGAAGTAATGAGCAGTTCTTC.

This rearrangement joins TRBV14 to TRBJ2-2; D gene uncertain. Trimming removed 5 bases at V and 9 bases at J, with 13 bases between. CDR1 and CDR2 from the germline V gene are SGHDN and FVKESK. The CDR3 is made up of 13 amino acids. CDR3 nucleotides: TGTGCCAGCAGCGCCGGAACACGGAGGGAGCTGTTTTTT. Translating it yields CASSAGTRRELFF.

The gene calls are TRBV18 and TRBJ1-2; 7 bases agree with TRBD1. The V gene end was trimmed by 3 bases and the J gene end by 8 bases; junction bases not matched to a gene: 9. This CDR3 is built from 14 residues. Germline loops: CDR1 KGHSH, CDR2 LQKENI. Here the CDR3 reads CASSPRQGRKGYTF. DNA of the CDR3: TGTGCCAGCTCACCCAGACAGGGTAGGAAGGGCTACACCTTC.

In its sample, this clone was seen once. Other DNA sequences of this sample code for an identical CDR3. The chain links TRBV7-8 to TRBJ1-5; D is unclear. CDR3 length: 15 amino acids. Germline-derived CDR1 and CDR2 are SGHVS and FQNEAQ. V was cut by 1 base and J by 0 bases, with 7 bases left in between. The CDR3 region has the DNA TGTGCCAGCAGCTTAGAGGGATATAGCAATCAGCCCCAGCATTTT. Its protein is CASSLEGYSNQPQHF.